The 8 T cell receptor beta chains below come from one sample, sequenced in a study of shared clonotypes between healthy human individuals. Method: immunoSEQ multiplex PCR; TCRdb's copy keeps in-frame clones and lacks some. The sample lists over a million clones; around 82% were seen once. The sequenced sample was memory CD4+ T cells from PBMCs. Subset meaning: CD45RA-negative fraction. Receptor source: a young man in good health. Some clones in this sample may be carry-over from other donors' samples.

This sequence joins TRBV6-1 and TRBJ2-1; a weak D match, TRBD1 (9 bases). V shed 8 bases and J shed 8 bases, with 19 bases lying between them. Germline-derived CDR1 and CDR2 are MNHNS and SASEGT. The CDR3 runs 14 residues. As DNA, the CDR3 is TGTGCCAGCCAGCCGGGACAGGGACTAGATGAGCAGTTCTTC. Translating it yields CASQPGQGLDEQFF.

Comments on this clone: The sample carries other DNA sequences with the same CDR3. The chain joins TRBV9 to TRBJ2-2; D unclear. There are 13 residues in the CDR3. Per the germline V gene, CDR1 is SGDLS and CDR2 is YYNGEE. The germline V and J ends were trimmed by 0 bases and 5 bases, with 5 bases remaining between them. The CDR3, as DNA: TGTGCCAGCAGCGTAGGACCGACCGGGGAGCTGTTTTTT. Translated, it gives CASSVGPTGELFF. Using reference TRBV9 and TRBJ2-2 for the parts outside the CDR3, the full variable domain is DSGVTQTPKHLITATGQRVTLRCSPRSGDLSVYWYQQSLDQGLQFLIQYYNGEERAKGNILERFSAQQFPDLHSELNLSSLELGDSALYFCASSVGPTGELFFGEGSRLTVL.

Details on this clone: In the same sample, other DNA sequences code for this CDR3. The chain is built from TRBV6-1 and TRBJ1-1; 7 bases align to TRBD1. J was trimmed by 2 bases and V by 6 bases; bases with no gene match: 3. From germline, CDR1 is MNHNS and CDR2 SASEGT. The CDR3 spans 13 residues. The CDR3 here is CASRGQPNTEAFF. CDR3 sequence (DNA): TGTGCCAGCAGGGGACAGCCTAACACTGAAGCTTTCTTT.

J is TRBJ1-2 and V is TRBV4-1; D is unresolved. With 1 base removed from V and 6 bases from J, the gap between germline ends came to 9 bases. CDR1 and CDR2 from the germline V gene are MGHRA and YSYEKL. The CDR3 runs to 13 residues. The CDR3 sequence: CASSQAHRNGYTF. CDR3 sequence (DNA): TGCGCCAGCAGCCAAGCCCACAGAAATGGCTACACCTTC.

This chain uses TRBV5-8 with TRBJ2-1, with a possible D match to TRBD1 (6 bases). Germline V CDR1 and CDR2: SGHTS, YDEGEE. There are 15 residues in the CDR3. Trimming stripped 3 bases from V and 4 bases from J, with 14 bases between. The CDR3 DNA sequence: TGTGCCAGCAGCTGGACCAACAGGGCTTACAATGAGCAGTTCTTC. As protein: CASSWTNRAYNEQFF.

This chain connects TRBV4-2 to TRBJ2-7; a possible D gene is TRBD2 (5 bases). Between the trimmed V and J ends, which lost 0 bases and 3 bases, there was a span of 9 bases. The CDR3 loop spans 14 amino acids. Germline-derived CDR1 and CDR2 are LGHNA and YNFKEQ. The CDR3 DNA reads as TGTGCCAGCAGCCAAGAGGTTCGGGGCTACGAGCAGTACTTC. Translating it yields CASSQEVRGYEQYF.

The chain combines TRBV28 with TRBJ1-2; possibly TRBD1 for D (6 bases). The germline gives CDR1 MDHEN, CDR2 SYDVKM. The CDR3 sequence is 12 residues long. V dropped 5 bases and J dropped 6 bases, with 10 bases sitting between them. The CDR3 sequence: CASSPRTDGYTF. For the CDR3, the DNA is TGTGCCAGCAGTCCGCGGACAGATGGCTACACCTTC.

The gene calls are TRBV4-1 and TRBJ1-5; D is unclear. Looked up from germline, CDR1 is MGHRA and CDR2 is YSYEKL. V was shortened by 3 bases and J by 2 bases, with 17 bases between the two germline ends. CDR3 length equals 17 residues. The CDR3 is CASSHRVSGGGNQPQHF. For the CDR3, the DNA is TGCGCCAGCAGCCACCGGGTTTCCGGTGGTGGCAATCAGCCCCAGCATTTT.